Following are 23 T cell receptor beta chains from one sample sequenced in a study of CD4 T cells in relation to SARS-CoV-2 and coronaviruses. These TCRs' antigens remain unknown. Assay: immunoSEQ multiplex PCR; the TCRdb copy retains only in-frame clones and omits some. The data show 30,000 or so clones, less than 80% seen once. CD4+ T cells from unexposed donors were obtained before the COVID-19 pandemic (2011-2018). CD4+ T cells were isolated from the cells after around 10 days of culture. The sequenced sample consisted of CD4+ T cells from PBMCs, cultured in vitro. The source of these receptors is a human donor in good health.

The V call is TRBV7-3, the J call TRBJ2-7; 10 bases map to TRBD1. The germline V gene encodes CDR1 SGHTA and CDR2 FQGTGA. This CDR3 is 13 amino acids long. J lost 8 bases, V lost 5 bases, and 6 bases had no gene match. Here the CDR3 reads CASSLGQGYQQYF. The CDR3 DNA reads TGTGCCAGCAGCCTGGGACAGGGGTACCAGCAGTACTTC.

The chain couples TRBV3-1 (or the pseudogene TRBV3-2) to TRBJ1-2; D ambiguous. V gave up 1 base and J gave up 3 bases, with 6 bases separating them. This CDR3 is built from 13 residues. The germline CDR1 and CDR2 sequences are LGHDT and YNNKEL (reference sequence). The CDR3 DNA reads as TGTGCCAGCAGCCAAGGTCAGCACTATGGCTACACCTTC. Protein: CASSQGQHYGYTF.

The chain links TRBV6-5 to TRBJ2-1; 7 bases fit TRBD2. Germline V lookup: CDR1 MNHEY, CDR2 SVGAGI. The CDR3 runs 13 residues. Trimming cost V 9 bases and J 7 bases; bases outside gene matches: 9. CDR3 residues: CASRDYQDNEQFF. The CDR3 nucleotides read TGTGCCAGTCGGGACTACCAAGATAATGAGCAGTTCTTC.

The chain employs TRBV4-1 and TRBJ2-1; 13 bases fit TRBD2. Losses at the gene ends were 4 bases for V and 15 bases for J; bases not matched to a gene: 15. CDR3 size: 16 residues. Germline CDR1 reads MGHRA; CDR2 reads YSYEKL. The CDR3 sequence is CASSPTQLILAGGLFF. The DNA for the CDR3 is TGCGCCAGCAGCCCAACCCAGCTGATACTAGCGGGGGGGTTGTTCTTC.

The V and J genes are TRBV6-2 or TRBV6-3 and TRBJ1-6, with D tentatively TRBD1 (5 bases). Germline CDR1 reads MNHEY; CDR2 reads SVGEGT. CDR3 length equals 14 residues. V was trimmed by 2 bases and J by 10 bases, leaving 12 bases between them. In DNA form, the CDR3 reads TGTGCCAGCAGTTACGGGCAGGGCTCATCACCCCTCCACTTT. Protein: CASSYGQGSSPLHF.

This clone has just one count. This chain joins TRBV7-9 and TRBJ2-5; 10 bases are shared with TRBD1. The V segment lost 5 bases and the J segment 3 bases; nucleotides outside the gene matches: 6. CDR1 and CDR2 (germline): SEHNR, FQNEAQ (reference sequence). This CDR3 has 15 residues. Written as DNA, the CDR3 is TGTGCCAGCAGCCCTCGCGGGACAGGGGAAGAGACCCAGTACTTC. It is translated as CASSPRGTGEETQYF.

The CDR3 DNA is TGTGCCAGCAGCGGAACTAGCGGGAGTTGGGGCGGGGAGCTGTTTTTT. Translation: CASSGTSGSWGGELFF. V is TRBV9 and J is TRBJ2-2; TRBD2 matches 11 bases. Germline V gene sequence: CDR1 SGDLS, CDR2 YYNGEE. This CDR3 region has 16 residues. Trimming took 3 bases from V and 7 from J; bases not matched to a gene: 8. Looking up the rest from reference TRBV9 and TRBJ2-2 gives the full variable domain: DSGVTQTPKHLITATGQRVTLRCSPRSGDLSVYWYQQSLDQGLQFLIQYYNGEERAKGNILERFSAQQFPDLHSELNLSSLELGDSALYFCASSGTSGSWGGELFFGEGSRLTVL.

The chain recombines TRBV19 with TRBJ2-7; D is ambiguous. This CDR3 spans 14 amino acids. Germline loops: CDR1 LNHDA, CDR2 SQIVND (reference sequence). V lost 5 bases, J lost 4 bases, and 15 bases lay in between. In nucleotides, the CDR3 is TGTGCCAGTAGTCCCGGCACAATACCGTACGAGCAGTACTTC. Protein: CASSPGTIPYEQYF.

In its sample, this clone was seen a few times. Written as DNA, the CDR3 is TGTGCCAGCCATGGGGGACCACCCTACGAGCAGTACTTC. It specifies CASHGGPPYEQYF. The J gene is TRBJ2-7, the V gene TRBV3-1 (or the pseudogene TRBV3-2); D may match TRBD1 or TRBD2 (5 bases each). Trimming cost V 8 bases and J 2 bases, with 13 bases left between them. Looked up from germline, CDR1 is LGHDT and CDR2 is YNNKEL (reference sequence). The CDR3 runs 13 residues.

The rearrangement links TRBV19 to TRBJ2-7, with unresolved D. This CDR3 spans 16 amino acids. Germline V gene lookup returns CDR1 LNHDA and CDR2 SQIVND (reference sequence). Trimming pared 5 bases from V and 1 base from J, leaving 18 bases between. The CDR3 DNA reads TGTGCCAGTAGTCGGCGAGCAGGAGAGGTTTCCTACGAGCAGTACTTC. This gives the protein CASSRRAGEVSYEQYF.

This clone was detected once. The CDR3 DNA reads TGTGCCTGGAGTGTACGAGGCACAGATACGCAGTATTTT. This gives the protein CAWSVRGTDTQYF. The rearrangement links TRBV30 to TRBJ2-3; D gene ambiguous. The CDR3 is made up of 13 amino acids. Trimming took 0 bases from V and 1 from J, leaving 5 bases between them. Germline CDR1 GTSNPN, CDR2 SVGIG (reference sequence). Together with reference TRBV30 and TRBJ2-3, the CDR3 gives the full variable domain: SQTIHQWPATLVQPVGSPLSLECTVEGTSNPNLYWYRQAAGRGLQLLFYSVGIGQISSEVPQNLSASRPQDRQFILSSKKLLLSDSGFYLCAWSVRGTDTQYFGPGTRLTVL.

The chain uses TRBV4-3 and TRBJ1-1; no clear D. The CDR3 length is 12 residues. Germline assignment: CDR1 LGHNA and CDR2 YSLEER. Deletions cut 1 base from V and 11 bases from J, with 11 bases between. The CDR3, as DNA: TGCGCCAGCAGCCAAGTCCCCGGGAAGGCTTTCTTT. Its protein product is CASSQVPGKAFF.

This clone showed up just a few times. The chain recombines TRBV6-2 or TRBV6-3 with TRBJ2-1, with D perhaps TRBD2 (6 bases). CDR1 is MNHEY, CDR2 SVGEGT, per germline. The CDR3 runs to 16 residues. V was cut by 3 bases and J by 0 bases, with 12 bases left in between. The CDR3 bases are TGTGCCAGCAGTTATTTTCACGGGGGCTCCTACAATGAGCAGTTCTTC. Its protein product is CASSYFHGGSYNEQFF.

The chain has TRBV3-1 (or the pseudogene TRBV3-2) and TRBJ2-3; 9 nucleotides agree with TRBD2. The CDR3 extends over 18 amino acids. Germline V CDR1 and CDR2: LGHDT, YNNKEL (reference sequence). Trimming at V came to 4 bases and at J to 0 bases, leaving 11 bases not matched to a gene. The CDR3 DNA follows: TGTGCCAGCAGCCCAAGATTACTAGCGGGTATTAGCACAGATACGCAGTATTTT. Amino acids: CASSPRLLAGISTDTQYF.

This clone was detected only a few times. This chain joins TRBV10-3 and TRBJ1-6, with 12 bases aligning to TRBD1. This CDR3 has 18 residues. Unmatched junction bases numbered 8, after V lost 2 bases and J lost 6 bases. Germline lookup yields CDR1 ENHRY and CDR2 SYGVKD. DNA for the CDR3: TGTGCCATCAGTGAGACATCCGGGACAGGGGGCCGTAATTCACCCCTCCACTTT. The encoded protein is CAISETSGTGGRNSPLHF.

The table lists this clone with a few counts. This chain connects TRBV5-6 to TRBJ2-3; D not certain. The CDR3 contains 16 residues. V was pared by 2 bases and J by 3 bases, with 16 bases between. CDR1 is SGHDT, CDR2 YYEEEE, per germline. This chain's CDR3 is CASSFPGESPTDTQYF. The CDR3 DNA reads TGTGCCAGCAGCTTCCCTGGCGAGAGTCCTACAGATACGCAGTATTTT.

This chain links TRBV4-2 with TRBJ1-4; TRBD1 matches at 9 bases. J gave up 8 bases and V 0 bases, and 7 bases lay outside the gene matches. Germline V lookup: CDR1 LGHNA, CDR2 YNFKEQ. The CDR3 covers 16 residues. CDR3 loop: CASSQDGTGFWEKLFF. The CDR3 nucleotides read TGTGCCAGCAGCCAAGATGGGACAGGGTTTTGGGAAAAACTGTTTTTT.

This clone came up once. This rearrangement joins TRBV7-9 to TRBJ1-6; D is unresolved. V was cut by 3 bases and J by 3 bases, with 9 bases left in between. This CDR3 region has 15 residues. The germline gives CDR1 SEHNR, CDR2 FQNEAQ (reference sequence). DNA for the CDR3: TGTGCCAGCAGCTTGACACTAAACTATAATTCACCCCTCCACTTT. This encodes CASSLTLNYNSPLHF.

The chain couples TRBV27 to TRBJ1-1; no clear D gene. V shed 6 bases and J shed 7 bases, with 12 bases lying between them. Per germline, CDR1 MNHEY and CDR2 SMNVEV (reference sequence). The CDR3 is 12 residues long. As DNA, the CDR3 is TGTGCCAGCAGCCGTTTGGACGGTGAAGCTTTCTTT. This codes for CASSRLDGEAFF.

CDR3 coding DNA: TGTGCCAGCAGCTTGTTGGGATATGAGCAGTTCTTC. Its protein is CASSLLGYEQFF. The chain recombines TRBV5-6 with TRBJ2-1; D is unclear. Germline V gene sequence: CDR1 SGHDT, CDR2 YYEEEE. The CDR3 runs to 12 residues. The ends were cut back, 1 base at V and 8 bases at J, with 7 bases in the middle.

The chain is built from TRBV6-5 and TRBJ1-1; 7 nucleotides match TRBD1. The V gene end was trimmed by 2 bases and the J gene end by 5 bases; junction bases not matched to a gene: 5. Germline V gene lookup returns CDR1 MNHEY and CDR2 SVGAGI. This CDR3 has 14 amino acids. The CDR3 region is CASSYRGPETEAFF. The CDR3 DNA reads TGTGCCAGCAGTTACAGGGGGCCGGAAACTGAAGCTTTCTTT.

The rearrangement uses TRBV11-3 and TRBJ2-3; no definite D call. Trimming removed 0 bases from V and 5 bases from J, with 6 bases in between. Per the germline V gene, CDR1 is SGHNT and CDR2 is YENEEA. The CDR3 loop spans 13 amino acids. The CDR3 DNA follows: TGTGCCAGCAGCTTAGACCAAGGAGATACGCAGTATTTT. The encoded protein is CASSLDQGDTQYF.

This clone was seen once. V gene TRBV10-3 combines with J gene TRBJ1-2, with a tentative D call TRBD1 (6 bases). The CDR3 runs to 13 residues. V lost 6 bases and J 3 bases, leaving 11 bases between the germline ends. Germline-derived CDR1 and CDR2 are ENHRY and SYGVKD. CDR3 in DNA: TGTGCCATCAGCCGGACAGTGGACTATGGCTACACCTTC. Its translation is CAISRTVDYGYTF.